The 27 T cell receptor beta chains reported below all come from one sample, sequenced in a study of monozygotic twins with cystic fibrosis (dated by TCRdb to the early 2020s). Library preparation employed the immunoSEQ multiplex PCR assay. This is the immuneACCESS table as TCRdb keeps it, with only in-frame sequences that have V and J called. A part of the clones is gone; compared with another copy, unresolved V genes explain less than half, and the rest is unexplained. This sample gives just under 20,000 clones in total; around 90% of them show up just once. Roughly 1.5% of the sample is held by the ten biggest clonotypes. Sequencing was performed on blood. These receptors came from a girl aged 2-10 years with cystic fibrosis.

This chain links TRBV25-1 with TRBJ1-2; no definite D call. Germline CDR1 and CDR2: MGHDK and SYGVNS. V lost 4 bases to trimming and J lost 0 bases, with 0 bases between them. CDR3 length: 11 residues. The CDR3 sequence is CASSANYGYTF. CDR3 nucleotide sequence: TGTGCCAGCAGTGCTAACTATGGCTACACCTTC.

This sequence joins TRBV6-6 and TRBJ2-7; TRBD1 is a possible D gene (5 bases). The germline CDR1 and CDR2 sequences are MNHNY and SVGAGI (reference sequence). The CDR3 is 15 amino acids. V dropped 4 bases and J dropped 1 base, with 14 bases sitting between them. CDR3 coding DNA: TGTGCCAGCAGTTCGTTGGGGCTCGCTTCCTACGAGCAGTACTTC. Its translation is CASSSLGLASYEQYF.

The gene calls are TRBV5-8 and TRBJ1-5, with 11 bases matching TRBD1. The CDR3 runs 17 residues. Germline CDR1 SGHTS, CDR2 YDEGEE. Trimming took 0 bases from V and 4 from J; bases not matched to a gene: 6. CDR3: CASSLEIGQGANQPQHF. The CDR3 region has the DNA TGTGCCAGCAGCTTGGAAATCGGACAGGGGGCAAATCAGCCCCAGCATTTT.

V and J are TRBV6-1 and TRBJ1-6; perhaps TRBD1 as D (5 bases). Germline V lookup: CDR1 MNHNS, CDR2 SASEGT. This CDR3 is 15 amino acids long. V dropped 4 bases and J dropped 3 bases, with 10 bases sitting between them. CDR3 bases: TGTGCCAGCAGTGGGGGACGGCTCTATAATTCACCCCTCCACTTT. It translates to CASSGGRLYNSPLHF.

The rearrangement joins TRBV4-1 to TRBJ2-3; the match to TRBD2 covers 14 bases. This CDR3 comprises 18 residues. Germline CDR1 is MGHRA and CDR2 is YSYEKL. Trimming took 1 base from V and 4 from J; bases not matched to a gene: 7. As DNA, the CDR3 is TGCGCCAGCAGCCAAGGAGGGGGACTAGCGGGAGAGGCAGATACGCAGTATTTT. This sequence encodes CASSQGGGLAGEADTQYF.

This clone appeared a single time. CDR3 sequence (DNA): TGCAGCGTTGAAGATCCAGGGGCTGGAAACACCATATATTTT. Its protein is CSVEDPGAGNTIYF. The V gene is TRBV29-1, the J gene TRBJ1-3, with D tentatively TRBD1 (6 bases). The CDR3 spans 14 residues. Trimming took off 0 bases at V and 2 bases at J, with 8 bases between the two ends. Germline V gene lookup returns CDR1 SQVTM and CDR2 ANQGSEA.

The V and J genes are TRBV12-2 and TRBJ2-7; TRBD2, the table's D call, lacks a check against the DNA. TRBV12-2 is marked as a pseudogene. This CDR3 has 19 residues. CDR3 coding DNA: TGTGCAAGTCGCTTAGGTATGTTTTGGCAGGAGGAGTGGGCCTACGAGCAGTACTTC. It is translated as CASRLGMFWQEEWAYEQYF.

This clone was counted a single time. This chain uses TRBV27 with TRBJ2-2, with unresolved D. The CDR3 has 12 amino acids. Germline assignment: CDR1 MNHEY and CDR2 SMNVEV (reference sequence). Trimming took 5 bases from V and 5 from J, leaving 6 bases between them. This CDR3 reads CASSGRTGELFF. CDR3 nucleotide sequence: TGTGCCAGCAGTGGAAGGACCGGGGAGCTGTTTTTT.

This clone has just a few counts. The chain joins TRBV5-1 to TRBJ1-6, with 8 bases lining up with TRBD1. Germline CDR1 reads SGHRS; CDR2 reads YFSETQ. This CDR3 is built from 15 residues. Trimming took 8 bases from V and 10 from J; bases not matched to a gene: 14. Written as DNA, the CDR3 is TGCGCCAGTGCCGGACAGGGCCCTCGGGCCTCACCCCTCCACTTT. This gives the protein CASAGQGPRASPLHF.

This sequence joins TRBV30 and TRBJ2-5; tentative D call: TRBD1 (5 bases). V was clipped by 0 bases and J by 4 bases, with 12 bases between them. Per germline, CDR1 GTSNPN and CDR2 SVGIG (reference sequence). The CDR3 has 14 residues. Here the CDR3 DNA reads TGTGCCTGGAGTGTAAGGGGTTCAGGAGAGACCCAGTACTTC. Translating it yields CAWSVRGSGETQYF.

The rearrangement joins TRBV19 to TRBJ1-5; 9 bases fit TRBD1. Germline loops: CDR1 LNHDA, CDR2 SQIVND (reference sequence). Trimming at V came to 5 bases and at J to 7 bases, leaving 6 bases not matched to a gene. The CDR3 consists of 14 residues. The CDR3 DNA reads TGTGCCAGTAGTCCTTGGACAGGGGAACAGCCCCAGCATTTT. Amino acid sequence: CASSPWTGEQPQHF.

V usage is TRBV5-1 and J usage is TRBJ1-3; TRBD1 aligns across 7 bases. V lost 4 bases, J lost 4 bases, and 8 bases stayed unmatched. This CDR3 is built from 15 residues. In germline, CDR1 is SGHRS, CDR2 YFSETQ. The CDR3 here is CASSEGAEAGNTIYF. CDR3 nucleotide sequence: TGCGCCAGCAGCGAGGGGGCAGAAGCCGGAAACACCATATATTTT.

This chain's CDR3 is CASSEAMGVKNIQYF. The CDR3 nucleotides are TGTGCCAGCAGTGAAGCCATGGGGGTCAAAAACATTCAGTACTTC. V gene TRBV2 combines with J gene TRBJ2-4, with D perhaps matching TRBD1 or TRBD2 (5 bases each). The CDR3 has 15 amino acids. Trimming took off 0 bases at V and 3 bases at J, with 9 bases between the two ends. CDR1 is SNHLY and CDR2 is FYNNEI in the germline V gene.

The rearrangement joins TRBV2 to TRBJ2-1; the D gene is possibly TRBD2 (5 bases). This CDR3 region has 15 residues. Per germline, CDR1 SNHLY and CDR2 FYNNEI. Trimming cost V 1 base and J 3 bases, with 10 bases left between them. The CDR3 nucleotides read TGTGCCAGCAGTGAAGGAGGCGGGTTCTACAATGAGCAGTTCTTC. This encodes CASSEGGGFYNEQFF.

J is TRBJ2-1 and V is TRBV28; 13 bases are a match to TRBD2. V shed 3 bases, J shed 6 bases, and the junction held 5 bases outside the gene matches. The CDR3 extends over 16 amino acids. Looked up from germline, CDR1 is MDHEN and CDR2 is SYDVKM. This chain's CDR3 is CASSFRTSGRGNEQFF. The CDR3 DNA is TGTGCCAGCAGTTTTAGGACTAGCGGGAGAGGCAATGAGCAGTTCTTC. The full variable domain, its missing parts supplied by reference TRBV28 and TRBJ2-1, is DVKVTQSSRYLVKRTGEKVFLECVQDMDHENMFWYRQDPGLGLRLIYFSYDVKMKEKGDIPEGYSVSREKKERFSLILESASTNQTSMYLCASSFRTSGRGNEQFFGPGTRLTVL.

The V gene is TRBV7-9, the J gene TRBJ1-1; 8 bases are a match to TRBD1. The germline gives CDR1 SEHNR, CDR2 FQNEAQ (reference sequence). CDR3 length: 14 amino acids. With 6 bases clipped from V and 3 bases from J, the junction kept 6 bases outside the gene matches. CDR3 sequence (DNA): TGTGCCAGCAGACCTACGACAGGGGACACTGAAGCTTTCTTT. Its protein product is CASRPTTGDTEAFF. Together with reference TRBV7-9 and TRBJ1-1, the CDR3 gives the full variable domain: DTGVSQNPRHKITKRGQNVTFRCDPISEHNRLYWYRQTLGQGPEFLTYFQNEAQLEKSRLLSDRFSAERPKGSFSTLEIQRTEQGDSAMYLCASRPTTGDTEAFFGQGTRLTVV.

DNA for the CDR3: TGTGCCAGTAGTATGGCCCGGATGAACACTGAAGCTTTCTTT. Its protein product is CASSMARMNTEAFF. The V call is TRBV19, the J call TRBJ1-1, with D unresolved. V lost 3 bases and J 0 bases, leaving 8 bases between the germline ends. Germline loops: CDR1 LNHDA, CDR2 SQIVND (reference sequence). This CDR3 region has 14 residues.

CDR3 residues: CASSATGRINTEAFF. The CDR3 DNA follows: TGTGCCAGTAGTGCGACGGGACGGATAAACACTGAAGCTTTCTTT. This chain joins TRBV19 and TRBJ1-1; tentatively, D is TRBD1 (5 bases). V shed 5 bases and J shed 2 bases, with 15 bases lying between them. This CDR3 comprises 15 residues. Germline V gene sequence: CDR1 LNHDA, CDR2 SQIVND (reference sequence).

The V gene is TRBV9, the J gene TRBJ2-2; possibly TRBD2 for D (5 bases). Germline lookup yields CDR1 SGDLS and CDR2 YYNGEE. V lost 0 bases to trimming and J lost 5 bases, with 5 bases between them. The CDR3 is 13 residues long. The CDR3 loop reads CASSVGGTGELFF. The CDR3 DNA follows: TGTGCCAGCAGCGTAGGAGGGACCGGGGAGCTGTTTTTT.

The genes are TRBV7-9 and TRBJ1-3; 9 bases map to TRBD1. Germline-derived CDR1 and CDR2 are SEHNR and FQNEAQ (reference sequence). Unmatched junction bases numbered 4, after V lost 1 base and J lost 0 bases. CDR3 length equals 17 residues. In nucleotides, the CDR3 is TGTGCCAGCAGCTTAGGGACAGGGGCTCTCTCTGGAAACACCATATATTTT. Translating it yields CASSLGTGALSGNTIYF.

The CDR3 protein is CASSRRGTGSGEQYF. The CDR3 DNA follows: TGTGCCAGCAGCAGACGAGGGACAGGGTCTGGCGAGCAGTACTTC. The chain has TRBV14 and TRBJ2-7; 9 bases map to TRBD1. Germline CDR1 is SGHDN and CDR2 is FVKESK. The CDR3 length is 15 residues. J lost 6 bases, V lost 5 bases, and 11 bases had no gene match.

This chain joins TRBV7-2 and TRBJ2-2, with unresolved D. The CDR3 has 14 amino acids. Looked up from germline, CDR1 is SGHTA and CDR2 is FQGNSA. The V end was cut by 1 base, the J end by 2 bases, with 5 bases between. CDR3 in amino acids: CASSLGLNTGELFF. The CDR3 DNA is TGTGCCAGCAGCTTAGGATTAAACACCGGGGAGCTGTTTTTT.

The V gene is TRBV19, the J gene TRBJ2-7; a weak D match, TRBD1 (6 bases). The CDR3 contains 15 residues. Germline CDR1 and CDR2: LNHDA and SQIVND (reference sequence). Trimming cost V 3 bases and J 3 bases, with 15 bases left between them. The CDR3 DNA is TGTGCCAGTAGTATGGGGGCGTCCCTTCTCTACGAGCAGTACTTC. This sequence encodes CASSMGASLLYEQYF.

The CDR3, as DNA: TGTGCCAGCAGCGCCCCAGGGAACACTGAAGCTTTCTTT. It codes for CASSAPGNTEAFF. The chain has TRBV9 and TRBJ1-1, with no clear D. The CDR3 loop spans 13 amino acids. Germline CDR1 and CDR2: SGDLS and YYNGEE. V dropped 3 bases and J dropped 1 base, with 7 bases sitting between them.

The chain recombines TRBV11-2 with TRBJ1-2; 10 bases are shared with TRBD1. Germline V gene data show CDR1 as SGHAT and CDR2 as FQNNGV. The CDR3 is made up of 16 amino acids. Trimming at V came to 5 bases and at J to 4 bases, leaving 10 bases not matched to a gene. The CDR3 DNA reads as TGTGCCAGCAGCATCCGACAGGGGGCGCGTGGCTATGGCTACACCTTC. It yields the protein CASSIRQGARGYGYTF.

The chain recombines TRBV2 with TRBJ2-2; D might be TRBD2 (6 bases). V was clipped by 4 bases and J by 1 base, with 16 bases between them. CDR3 length: 17 residues. Germline values: CDR1 SNHLY, CDR2 FYNNEI. The DNA for the CDR3 is TGTGCCAGCAGTGGGGTACGATCTAGCGAGAACACCGGGGAGCTGTTTTTT. It encodes CASSGVRSSENTGELFF. Variable domain in full (rest from reference TRBV2 and TRBJ2-2): EPEVTQTPSHQVTQMGQEVILRCVPISNHLYFYWYRQILGQKVEFLVSFYNNEISEKSEIFDDQFSVERPDGSNFTLKIRSTKLEDSAMYFCASSGVRSSENTGELFFGEGSRLTVL.

The V call is TRBV6-6, the J call TRBJ1-2, with D uncertain. The CDR3 has 12 residues. Deletions cut 6 bases from V and 4 bases from J, with 9 bases between. Germline CDR1 is MNHNY and CDR2 is SVGAGI (reference sequence). In DNA form, the CDR3 reads TGTGCCAGCAGCCATGACGGCTATGGCTACACCTTC. Its protein is CASSHDGYGYTF.